The 14 T cell receptor beta chains presented below share a single source sample, sequenced in a study of blood T cell repertoires in COVID-19. Clones were sequenced by immunoSEQ multiplex PCR, and TCRdb holds only the in-frame ones, with some missing. Of roughly 210,000 clones detected, roughly 87% appear once; the ten largest clones hold 7.2%. The specimen sequenced was PBMCs or T cells enriched from blood (not recorded which). The receptor source for this set is a young man in a cohort exposed to, infected with or recovered from COVID-19 (not recorded which).

The chain uses TRBV7-9 and TRBJ2-1; 13 bases are a match to TRBD2. V trimming: 3 bases; J trimming: 8 bases; junction bases outside the gene matches: 13. This CDR3 spans 18 amino acids. Germline CDR1 and CDR2: SEHNR and FQNEAQ (reference sequence). The CDR3 spells CASSFDGLLAGGMDEQFF. In DNA, the CDR3 is TGTGCCAGCAGCTTCGACGGGCTACTAGCGGGAGGGATGGATGAGCAGTTCTTC.

The chain links TRBV7-2 to TRBJ2-3; 7 bases are shared with TRBD2. Germline-derived CDR1 and CDR2 are SGHTA and FQGNSA. The junction had 8 bases not matched to a gene; V was cut back by 0 bases and J by 2 bases. CDR3 length equals 17 residues. The CDR3 reads CASSLAPPSGLTDTQYF. The CDR3 DNA reads as TGTGCCAGCAGCTTAGCCCCCCCTAGCGGACTCACAGATACGCAGTATTTT.

This clone was seen once. The rearrangement uses TRBV19 and TRBJ2-2, with 7 bases identical to TRBD1. The CDR3 has 15 amino acids. V trimming: 3 bases; J trimming: 4 bases; junction bases outside the gene matches: 5. Per the germline V gene, CDR1 is LNHDA and CDR2 is SQIVND (reference sequence). CDR3 sequence reads: CASSIQGVSTGELFF. The DNA of the CDR3 is TGTGCCAGTAGTATCCAGGGGGTCAGCACCGGGGAGCTGTTTTTT. Based on the CDR3 plus reference TRBV19 and TRBJ2-2, the full variable domain is DGGITQSPKYLFRKEGQNVTLSCEQNLNHDAMYWYRQDPGQGLRLIYYSQIVNDFQKGDIAEGYSVSREKKESFPLTVTSAQKNPTAFYLCASSIQGVSTGELFFGEGSRLTVL.

The chain links TRBV6-2 or TRBV6-3 to TRBJ2-1; 9 bases match TRBD2. V shed 3 bases, J shed 6 bases, and the junction held 6 bases outside the gene matches. CDR1 is MNHEY and CDR2 is SVGEGT in the germline V gene. CDR3 size: 15 residues. The CDR3 DNA reads TGTGCCAGCAGTTATAGCGGGACTAGCTTCAATGAGCAGTTCTTC. Translating it yields CASSYSGTSFNEQFF.

The genes are TRBV6-5 and TRBJ2-3; 7 bases fit TRBD2. This CDR3 region has 15 residues. Germline loops: CDR1 MNHEY, CDR2 SVGAGI. V lost 5 bases, J lost 4 bases, and 9 bases stayed unmatched. This CDR3 is CASSHIIAGPDTQYF. In DNA, the CDR3 is TGTGCCAGCAGTCATATTATAGCGGGTCCAGATACGCAGTATTTT.

This clone was observed at least ten times. The V gene is TRBV7-2, the J gene TRBJ1-2, with TRBD1 identical over 8 bases. Looked up from germline, CDR1 is SGHTA and CDR2 is FQGNSA. J was trimmed by 3 bases and V by 5 bases; bases with no gene match: 5. The CDR3 has 14 amino acids. CDR3 sequence reads: CASSLGQGDYGYTF. In DNA form, the CDR3 reads TGTGCCAGCAGCCTTGGACAGGGTGACTATGGCTACACCTTC.

This clone was detected once. This rearrangement joins TRBV6-5 to TRBJ2-1; 9 nucleotides line up with TRBD2. The CDR3 is 15 residues long. J was trimmed by 9 bases and V by 2 bases; bases with no gene match: 8. CDR1 is MNHEY and CDR2 is SVGAGI in the germline V gene. The CDR3 protein is CASSYGGRAMGEQFF. The CDR3, as DNA: TGTGCCAGCAGTTACGGCGGGAGGGCCATGGGTGAGCAGTTCTTC.

The chain combines TRBV2 with TRBJ2-1, with TRBD2 matching over 8 bases. Germline CDR1 and CDR2: SNHLY and FYNNEI. Germline trimming cut 5 bases from V and 10 bases from J; bases unmatched to any gene: 13. The CDR3 sequence is 15 residues long. The CDR3 is CASSTFGRGVMEQFF. The CDR3 coding sequence is TGTGCCAGCAGTACTTTCGGGCGGGGGGTTATGGAGCAGTTCTTC.

This clone was seen only once. The rearrangement links TRBV5-5 to TRBJ1-6; a possible D gene is TRBD1 (5 bases). Germline-derived CDR1 and CDR2 are SGHKS and YYEKEE (reference sequence). Trimming shortened V by 4 bases and J by 9 bases, and 14 bases separated the two germline ends. This CDR3 has 14 residues. The CDR3 nucleotides are TGTGCCAGCAGCGCGGGACTAGGCGGTTCACCCCTCCACTTT. Protein sequence: CASSAGLGGSPLHF.

The genes are TRBV7-9 and TRBJ1-2; D is unclear. The CDR3 runs 12 residues. Trimming pared 1 base from V and 8 bases from J, leaving 8 bases between. Germline CDR1 is SEHNR and CDR2 is FQNEAQ (reference sequence). The CDR3 coding sequence is TGTGCCAGCAGCTTAGGTCTCTACGGCTACACCTTC. Its protein product is CASSLGLYGYTF.

The rearrangement uses TRBV4-2 and TRBJ1-4, with 7 bases that match TRBD1. V shed 4 bases and J 8 bases; nucleotides not matched to a gene: 7. This CDR3 has 14 residues. Germline lookup yields CDR1 LGHNA and CDR2 YNFKEQ. CDR3: CASSRGGGEEKLFF. The CDR3 nucleotides are TGTGCCAGCAGCCGCGGAGGGGGCGAGGAAAAACTGTTTTTT.

The chain links TRBV28 to TRBJ1-3; tentatively, D is TRBD1 (6 bases). Germline loops: CDR1 MDHEN, CDR2 SYDVKM. Trimming left V 6 bases short and J 1 base short, with 16 bases between. This CDR3 is 16 amino acids long. The CDR3 nucleotides read TGTGCCAGCAGAGGACAGAGCCTCGGGTCTGGAAACACCATATATTTT. Residues: CASRGQSLGSGNTIYF.

The genes are TRBV24-1 and TRBJ2-7; TRBD1 agrees at 8 bases. Germline lookup yields CDR1 KGHDR and CDR2 SFDVKD. V lost 3 bases and J lost 3; bases outside the gene matches: 6. CDR3 length: 15 amino acids. The chain's CDR3 is CATSDTRTGNYEQYF. CDR3 coding DNA: TGTGCCACCAGTGATACCCGGACAGGGAACTACGAGCAGTACTTC.

The CDR3 DNA follows: TGTGCCAGCAGTTTCAACGGACGGGGGGAGCAGTACTTC. It translates to CASSFNGRGEQYF. The chain employs TRBV28 and TRBJ2-7; TRBD2 might be the D (6 bases). The V end lost 3 bases, the J end lost 7 bases, and 13 bases lay between the germline ends. Germline lookup yields CDR1 MDHEN and CDR2 SYDVKM. This CDR3 is 13 amino acids long. Variable domain in full (rest from reference TRBV28 and TRBJ2-7): DVKVTQSSRYLVKRTGEKVFLECVQDMDHENMFWYRQDPGLGLRLIYFSYDVKMKEKGDIPEGYSVSREKKERFSLILESASTNQTSMYLCASSFNGRGEQYFGPGTRLTVT.